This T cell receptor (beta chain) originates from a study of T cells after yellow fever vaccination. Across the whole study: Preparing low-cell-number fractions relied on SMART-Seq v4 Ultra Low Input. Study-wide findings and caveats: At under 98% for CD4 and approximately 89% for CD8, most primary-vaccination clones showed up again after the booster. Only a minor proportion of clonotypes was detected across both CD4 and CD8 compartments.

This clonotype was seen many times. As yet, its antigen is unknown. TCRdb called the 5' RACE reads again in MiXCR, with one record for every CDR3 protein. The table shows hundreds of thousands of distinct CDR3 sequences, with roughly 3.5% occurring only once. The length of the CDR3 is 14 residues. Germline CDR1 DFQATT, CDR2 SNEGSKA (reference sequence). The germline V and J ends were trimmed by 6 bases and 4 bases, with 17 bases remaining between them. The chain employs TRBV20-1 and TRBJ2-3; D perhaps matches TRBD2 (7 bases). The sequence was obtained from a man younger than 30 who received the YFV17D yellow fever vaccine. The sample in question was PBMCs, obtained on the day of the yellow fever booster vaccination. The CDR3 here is CSAGGGVEADTQYF. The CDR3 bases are TGCAGTGCAGGGGGAGGGGTTGAGGCAGATACGCAGTATTTT.